This TCR beta chain is drawn from a study of blood T cell repertoires in COVID-19. Study context: Sites in the United States, Italy and Spain provided acute and convalescent COVID-19 samples. PBMCs, B-cell-depleted T cells, or T cells provided the cDNA or gDNA that made up the material.

The V gene's germline CDR1 is MNHEY and CDR2 SVGAGI. Trimming removed 0 bases at V and 9 bases at J, with 15 bases between. The CDR3 is 15 amino acids. Original data processing: Researchers report that nucleated cell counts were estimated from reference gene primer amplification. This table comes from immunoSEQ multiplex PCR, and its TCRdb copy is limited to in-frame clones, with some not included. V, J and clone size reflect that table, while D and trimming were determined from the DNA. The data contain nearly 200,000 clones, approximately 84% of them seen just once; the ten biggest clones take up around 6.9%.

The source is a human donor with acute or convalescent COVID-19. The donor label of this sample is uncertain. The chain employs TRBV6-5 and TRBJ2-1, with no clear D. The sample comprised peripheral blood. This CDR3 is CASSYSTKSTGEQFF. CDR3 in DNA: TGTGCCAGCAGTTACTCCACGAAATCGACTGGTGAGCAGTTCTTC.